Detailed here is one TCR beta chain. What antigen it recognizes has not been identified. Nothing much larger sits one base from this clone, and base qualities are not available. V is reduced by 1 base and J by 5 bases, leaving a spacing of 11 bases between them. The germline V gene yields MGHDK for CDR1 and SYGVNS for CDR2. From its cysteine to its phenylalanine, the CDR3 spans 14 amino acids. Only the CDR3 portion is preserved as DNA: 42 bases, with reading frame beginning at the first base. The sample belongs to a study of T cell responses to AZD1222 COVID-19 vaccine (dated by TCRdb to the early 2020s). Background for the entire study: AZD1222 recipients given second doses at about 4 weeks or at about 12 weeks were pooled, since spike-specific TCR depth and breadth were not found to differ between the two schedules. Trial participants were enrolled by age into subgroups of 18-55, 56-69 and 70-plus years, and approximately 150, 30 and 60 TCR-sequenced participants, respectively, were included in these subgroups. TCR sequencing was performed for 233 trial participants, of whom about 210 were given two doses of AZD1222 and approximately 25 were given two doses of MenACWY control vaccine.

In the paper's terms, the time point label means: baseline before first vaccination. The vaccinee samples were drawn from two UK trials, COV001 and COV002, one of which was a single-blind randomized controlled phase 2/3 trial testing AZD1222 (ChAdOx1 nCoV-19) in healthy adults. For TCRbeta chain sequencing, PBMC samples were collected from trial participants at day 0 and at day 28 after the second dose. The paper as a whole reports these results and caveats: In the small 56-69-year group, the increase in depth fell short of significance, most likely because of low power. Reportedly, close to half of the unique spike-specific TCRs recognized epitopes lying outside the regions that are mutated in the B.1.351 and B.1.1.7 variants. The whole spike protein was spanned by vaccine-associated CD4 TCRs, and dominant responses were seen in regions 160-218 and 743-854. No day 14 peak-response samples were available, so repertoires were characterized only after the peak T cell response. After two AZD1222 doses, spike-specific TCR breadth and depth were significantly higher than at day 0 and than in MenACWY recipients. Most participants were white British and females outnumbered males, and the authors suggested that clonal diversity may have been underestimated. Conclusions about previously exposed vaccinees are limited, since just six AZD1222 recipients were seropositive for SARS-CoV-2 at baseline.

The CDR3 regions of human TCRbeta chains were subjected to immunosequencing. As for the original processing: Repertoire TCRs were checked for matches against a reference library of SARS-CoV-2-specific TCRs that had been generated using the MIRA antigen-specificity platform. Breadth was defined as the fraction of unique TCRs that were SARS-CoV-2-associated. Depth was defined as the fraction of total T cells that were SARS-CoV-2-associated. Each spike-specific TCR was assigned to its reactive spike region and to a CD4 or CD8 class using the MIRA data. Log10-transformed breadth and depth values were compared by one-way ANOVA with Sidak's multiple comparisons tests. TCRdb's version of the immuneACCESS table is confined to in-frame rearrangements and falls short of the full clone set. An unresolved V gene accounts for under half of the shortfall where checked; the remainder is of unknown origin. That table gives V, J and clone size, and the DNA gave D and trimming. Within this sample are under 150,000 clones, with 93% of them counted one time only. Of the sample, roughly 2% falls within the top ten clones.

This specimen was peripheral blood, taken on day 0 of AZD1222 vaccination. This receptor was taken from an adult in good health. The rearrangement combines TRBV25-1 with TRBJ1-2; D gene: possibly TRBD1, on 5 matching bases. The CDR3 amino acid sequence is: CASSELGDLYGYTF. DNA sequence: TGTGCCAGCAGTGAATTAGGGGATTTGTATGGCTACACCTTC.